This T cell receptor (beta chain) is drawn from a study of CD8+CD57+ T cells in acquired aplastic anemia. For the study at large: On average, sorted CD4+ and CD8+ cells gave about 3.1 ug of DNA. The average read count for CD4+ cells in healthy donors was around 9.9 million.

Study findings and constraints: The number of CD8+ CDR3 sequences shared by patients and controls was twenty-nine.

For CDR3 and TCR beta VDJ profiling, genomic DNA was the template used. Each CDR3 protein gets one entry after TCRdb re-called the reads with MiXCR. The sample has around 140,000 distinct CDR3 sequences; less than 45% are singletons. With respect to this clonotype: Its antigen is not identified.

The CDR3 spans 13 residues. Germline V gene data show CDR1 as GTSNPN and CDR2 as SVGIG (reference sequence). V gave up 4 bases and J gave up 1 base, with 10 bases separating them. The specimen was sorted CD4+, CD8+, or CD8+CD57+ T cells (not recorded which) from PBMCs. The rearrangement joins TRBV30 to TRBJ1-1, with D possibly matching TRBD1 (5 bases). This sequence was found in a human donor in good health, serving as a control. CDR3 sequence (DNA): TGTGCCTGGATCCTCACAGGGAACACTGAAGCTTTCTTT. Translation: CAWILTGNTEAFF.